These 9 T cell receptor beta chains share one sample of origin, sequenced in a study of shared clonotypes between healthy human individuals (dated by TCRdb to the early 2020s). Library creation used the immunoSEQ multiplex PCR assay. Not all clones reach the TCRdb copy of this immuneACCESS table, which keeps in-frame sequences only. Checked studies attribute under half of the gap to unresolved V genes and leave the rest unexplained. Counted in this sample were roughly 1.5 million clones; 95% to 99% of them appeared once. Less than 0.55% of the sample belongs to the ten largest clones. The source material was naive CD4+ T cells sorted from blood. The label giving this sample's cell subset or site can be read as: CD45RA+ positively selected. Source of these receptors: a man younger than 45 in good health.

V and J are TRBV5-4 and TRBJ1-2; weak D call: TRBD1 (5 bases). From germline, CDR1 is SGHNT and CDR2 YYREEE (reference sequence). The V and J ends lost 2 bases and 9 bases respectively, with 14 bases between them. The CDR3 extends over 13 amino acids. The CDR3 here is CASSLGATISYTF. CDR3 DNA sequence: TGTGCCAGCAGCTTAGGGGCCACTATAAGCTACACCTTC.

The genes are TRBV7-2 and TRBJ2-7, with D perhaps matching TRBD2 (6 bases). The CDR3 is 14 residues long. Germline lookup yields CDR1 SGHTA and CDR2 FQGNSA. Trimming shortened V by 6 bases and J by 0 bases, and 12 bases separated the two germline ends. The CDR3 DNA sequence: TGTGCCAGCAGGCAGGCGGGGAGCTCCTACGAGCAGTACTTC. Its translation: CASRQAGSSYEQYF.

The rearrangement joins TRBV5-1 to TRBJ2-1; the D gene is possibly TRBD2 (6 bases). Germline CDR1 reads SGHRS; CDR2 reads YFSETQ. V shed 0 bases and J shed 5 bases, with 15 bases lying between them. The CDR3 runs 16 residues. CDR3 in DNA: TGCGCCAGCAGCTTGGATCGGCGACTAGGGGACAATGAGCAGTTCTTC. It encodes CASSLDRRLGDNEQFF.

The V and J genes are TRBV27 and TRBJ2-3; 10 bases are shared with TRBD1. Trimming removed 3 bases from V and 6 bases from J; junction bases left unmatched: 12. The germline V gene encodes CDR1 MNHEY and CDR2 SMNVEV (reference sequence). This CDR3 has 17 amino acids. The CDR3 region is CASSFQPRQGAVDTQYF. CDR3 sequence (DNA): TGTGCCAGCAGTTTCCAGCCTCGACAGGGGGCGGTTGATACGCAGTATTTT.

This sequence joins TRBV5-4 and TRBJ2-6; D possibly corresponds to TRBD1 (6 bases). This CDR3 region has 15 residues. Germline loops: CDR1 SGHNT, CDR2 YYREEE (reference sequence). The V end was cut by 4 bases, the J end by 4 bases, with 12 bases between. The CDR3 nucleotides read TGTGCCAGCAGCCCAGGGGTTGTGGGGGCCAACGTCCTGACTTTC. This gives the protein CASSPGVVGANVLTF.

The CDR3 loop is CASSAGMGYEKLFF. The DNA of the CDR3 is TGTGCCAGCAGCGCAGGGATGGGGTATGAAAAACTGTTTTTT. The chain couples TRBV6-6 to TRBJ1-4; possible D gene TRBD1, 5 bases. Trimming took off 6 bases at V and 6 bases at J, with 14 bases between the two ends. Germline values: CDR1 MNHNY, CDR2 SVGAGI (reference sequence). The CDR3 has 14 amino acids.

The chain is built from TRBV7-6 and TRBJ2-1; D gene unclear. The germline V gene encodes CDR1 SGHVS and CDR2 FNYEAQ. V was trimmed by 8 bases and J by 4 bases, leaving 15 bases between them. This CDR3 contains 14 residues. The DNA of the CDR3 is TGTGCCAGCTCTCTTCCCGGCAGGTACAATGAGCAGTTCTTC. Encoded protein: CASSLPGRYNEQFF.

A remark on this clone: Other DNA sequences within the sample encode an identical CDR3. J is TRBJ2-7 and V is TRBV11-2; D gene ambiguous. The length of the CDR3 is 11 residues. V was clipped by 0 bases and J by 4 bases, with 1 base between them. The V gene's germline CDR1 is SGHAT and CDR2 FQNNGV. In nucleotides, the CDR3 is TGTGCCAGCAGCTTAGATTACGAGCAGTACTTC. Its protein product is CASSLDYEQYF.

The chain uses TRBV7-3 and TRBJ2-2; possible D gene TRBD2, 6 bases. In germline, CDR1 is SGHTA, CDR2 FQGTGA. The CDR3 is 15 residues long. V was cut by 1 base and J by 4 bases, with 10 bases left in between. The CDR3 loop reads CASSLKRGGTGELFF. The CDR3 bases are TGTGCCAGCAGCTTAAAACGGGGAGGCACCGGGGAGCTGTTTTTT. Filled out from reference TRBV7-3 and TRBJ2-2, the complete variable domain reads GAGVSQTPSNKVTEKGKYVELRCDPISGHTALYWYRQSLGQGPEFLIYFQGTGAADDSGLPNDRFFAVRPEGSVSTLKIQRTERGDSAVYLCASSLKRGGTGELFFGEGSRLTVL.